The 27 T cell receptor beta chains below come from one sample, sequenced in a study of OX40 agonist ivuxolimab in advanced cancers. Sequenced by immunoSEQ multiplex PCR; TCRdb stores in-frame clones only, minus some. The top ten clones hold roughly 0.23% of a sample with tens of thousands of clones, around 87% of them seen once. The sample here was CD4+ or CD8+ T cells sorted from blood, taken in a trial of the OX40 agonist ivuxolimab. The receptors come from an adult with an advanced solid tumor such as melanoma, head and neck, liver or kidney cancer.

This chain connects TRBV6-5 to TRBJ2-7, with D tentatively TRBD2 (6 bases). Germline V gene sequence: CDR1 MNHEY, CDR2 SVGAGI. V shed 8 bases and J shed 7 bases, with 18 bases lying between them. CDR3 length: 13 residues. The chain's CDR3 is CASHRLLAGEQYF. The DNA for the CDR3 is TGTGCCAGCCATCGATTACTGGCGGGAGAGCAGTACTTC.

Comments on this clone: Other DNA sequences from this sample encode an identical CDR3 as well. The gene calls are TRBV7-9 and TRBJ1-2; TRBD1 matches 8 bases. The CDR3 is made up of 12 amino acids. Trimming at V came to 6 bases and at J to 6 bases, leaving 3 bases not matched to a gene. Germline loops: CDR1 SEHNR, CDR2 FQNEAQ (reference sequence). The CDR3 nucleotides read TGTGCCAGCAGTCAGGGGGCTAATGGCTACACCTTC. As protein: CASSQGANGYTF.

The V gene is TRBV7-2, the J gene TRBJ2-1; 9 nucleotides align to TRBD2. The CDR3 extends over 16 amino acids. V trimming: 5 bases; J trimming: 3 bases; junction bases outside the gene matches: 8. In germline, CDR1 is SGHTA, CDR2 FQGNSA. The CDR3 spells CASSPGAGGGYNEQFF. The CDR3 DNA is TGTGCCAGCAGCCCAGGAGCGGGAGGAGGCTACAATGAGCAGTTCTTC.

The chain recombines TRBV19 with TRBJ1-1; no clear D gene. From germline, CDR1 is LNHDA and CDR2 SQIVND (reference sequence). The germline V and J ends were trimmed by 6 bases and 9 bases, with 17 bases remaining between them. The CDR3 is 13 amino acids. As DNA, the CDR3 is TGTGCCAGTAGCCCGACTCCCGGGATTAAAGCTTTCTTT. This translates into CASSPTPGIKAFF.

The chain has TRBV7-9 and TRBJ2-3, with a tentative D call TRBD1 (5 bases). The CDR3 sequence is 13 residues long. Germline V gene sequence: CDR1 SEHNR, CDR2 FQNEAQ (reference sequence). V was trimmed by 10 bases and J by 2 bases, leaving 13 bases between them. The CDR3 is CATRGQNTDTQYF. Here the CDR3 DNA reads TGTGCCACCAGAGGACAAAACACAGATACGCAGTATTTT.

The chain joins TRBV28 to TRBJ2-2; TRBD2 agrees at 12 bases. CDR1 and CDR2 from the germline V gene are MDHEN and SYDVKM. V lost 3 bases and J lost 7; bases outside the gene matches: 6. There are 16 residues in the CDR3. The CDR3 DNA reads TGTGCCAGCAGTTTCCTAGCGGGAGGGCTTGGCGGGGAGCTGTTTTTT. Amino acids: CASSFLAGGLGGELFF.

Points on this clone: Other DNA sequences in the same sample also yield this CDR3. CDR3 residues: CASSPQTGDGYTF. The CDR3 DNA reads as TGTGCCAGCAGCCCGCAGACAGGGGACGGCTACACCTTC. This chain connects TRBV7-2 to TRBJ1-2; TRBD1 agrees at 8 bases. The germline V gene has CDR1 SGHTA and CDR2 FQGNSA. CDR3 length: 13 residues. Trimming removed 5 bases from V and 8 bases from J; junction bases left unmatched: 7.

This chain uses TRBV7-9 with TRBJ1-2; 8 nucleotides agree with TRBD1. V shed 0 bases, J shed 6 bases, and the junction held 3 bases outside the gene matches. Looked up from germline, CDR1 is SEHNR and CDR2 is FQNEAQ (reference sequence). The CDR3 is 14 amino acids. The CDR3 DNA reads TGTGCCAGCAGCTTAGCGGACAGGGATAATGGCTACACCTTC. This sequence encodes CASSLADRDNGYTF.

The J gene is TRBJ1-5, the V gene TRBV28, with TRBD1 identical over 12 bases. Trimming at V came to 7 bases and at J to 6 bases, leaving 7 bases not matched to a gene. The CDR3 runs 15 residues. Germline V gene data show CDR1 as MDHEN and CDR2 as SYDVKM. The chain's CDR3 is CASISGTGGFQPQHF. For the CDR3, the DNA is TGTGCCAGCATCTCGGGGACAGGGGGCTTTCAGCCCCAGCATTTT.

The chain couples TRBV7-8 to TRBJ1-1; 8 nucleotides line up with TRBD1. V trimming: 4 bases; J trimming: 1 base; junction bases outside the gene matches: 2. The germline V gene encodes CDR1 SGHVS and CDR2 FQNEAQ. The CDR3 sequence is 14 residues long. In DNA, the CDR3 is TGTGCCAGCAGCTCAACAGGGGGGAACACTGAAGCTTTCTTT. This encodes CASSSTGGNTEAFF.

This rearrangement joins TRBV5-1 to TRBJ2-1, with 8 bases aligning to TRBD1. The CDR3 loop spans 15 amino acids. CDR1 is SGHRS and CDR2 is YFSETQ in the germline V gene. V dropped 4 bases and J dropped 6; count of bases not matched to a gene: 9. DNA for the CDR3: TGCGCCAGCAGCCTGCGACAGGGGTTGCGCAATGAGCAGTTCTTC. It codes for CASSLRQGLRNEQFF.

J is TRBJ2-5 and V is TRBV7-2; possibly TRBD1 or TRBD2 for D (5 bases each). Germline V gene sequence: CDR1 SGHTA, CDR2 FQGNSA. The CDR3 totals 13 residues. Trimming left V 6 bases short and J 5 bases short, with 13 bases between. The CDR3 here is CASRRDRRETQYF. The CDR3 coding sequence is TGTGCCAGCAGGAGGGACCGCCGGGAGACCCAGTACTTC.

The V and J genes are TRBV19 and TRBJ1-4, with TRBD1 matching over 9 bases. The V segment lost 10 bases and the J segment 8 bases; nucleotides outside the gene matches: 11. This CDR3 comprises 14 residues. Germline V gives CDR1 LNHDA, CDR2 SQIVND (reference sequence). The CDR3 region has the DNA TGTGCCACAAATCCGGGACAGGGTCGCGAAAAACTGTTTTTT. Amino acid sequence: CATNPGQGREKLFF. Full variable domain (rest looked up from reference TRBV19 and TRBJ1-4): DGGITQSPKYLFRKEGQNVTLSCEQNLNHDAMYWYRQDPGQGLRLIYYSQIVNDFQKGDIAEGYSVSREKKESFPLTVTSAQKNPTAFYLCATNPGQGREKLFFGSGTQLSVL.

The chain carries TRBV19 and TRBJ1-4; D uncertain. CDR3 size: 14 residues. The V and J ends lost 7 bases and 5 bases respectively, with 14 bases between them. Germline V CDR1 and CDR2: LNHDA, SQIVND (reference sequence). CDR3 in amino acids: CASTPLGTNEKLFF. The CDR3 DNA reads as TGTGCCAGTACGCCCCTGGGTACGAATGAAAAACTGTTTTTT.

The V gene is TRBV27, the J gene TRBJ2-5; 8 positions match TRBD1. The CDR3 has 15 residues. Germline CDR1 MNHEY, CDR2 SMNVEV (reference sequence). V dropped 6 bases and J dropped 4; count of bases not matched to a gene: 10. The CDR3 sequence is CASRPSWTGPETQYF. The CDR3 nucleotides read TGTGCCAGCAGACCTAGCTGGACAGGGCCAGAGACCCAGTACTTC.

V gene TRBV6-5 combines with J gene TRBJ2-7; 7 bases align to TRBD2. The CDR3 has 15 amino acids. J was trimmed by 4 bases and V by 3 bases; bases with no gene match: 9. Looked up from germline, CDR1 is MNHEY and CDR2 is SVGAGI. The CDR3 sequence: CASSYTGLGGYEQYF. The CDR3, as DNA: TGTGCCAGCAGTTATACCGGACTAGGCGGTTACGAGCAGTACTTC.

The chain is built from TRBV5-1 and TRBJ1-6, with a weak D call TRBD1 (5 bases). The CDR3 extends over 16 amino acids. Trimming took off 0 bases at V and 7 bases at J, with 14 bases between the two ends. Germline lookup yields CDR1 SGHRS and CDR2 YFSETQ. The CDR3 nucleotides are TGCGCCAGCAGCTTGGGACAGACCGTGGGAAATTCACCCCTCCACTTT. Translation gives CASSLGQTVGNSPLHF.

The gene calls are TRBV9 and TRBJ1-4; 9 positions match TRBD1. V was clipped by 0 bases and J by 5 bases; unmatched bases: 5. CDR1 and CDR2 from the germline V gene are SGDLS and YYNGEE. This CDR3 has 16 residues. The CDR3 DNA reads as TGTGCCAGCAGCGTAGGAGGGACAGGGCCAAATGAAAAACTGTTTTTT. Amino acid sequence: CASSVGGTGPNEKLFF.

The chain recombines TRBV4-1 with TRBJ1-5, with 7 bases aligning to TRBD1. CDR1 and CDR2 from the germline V gene are MGHRA and YSYEKL. The V and J ends lost 0 bases and 4 bases, in that order; junction bases with no gene match: 3. The CDR3 spans 15 residues. CDR3 nucleotide sequence: TGCGCCAGCAGCCAAGAGAGACAGGGAAATCAGCCCCAGCATTTT. It codes for CASSQERQGNQPQHF.

V usage is TRBV18 and J usage is TRBJ1-5; no definite D call. The CDR3 sequence is 16 residues long. V lost 9 bases and J lost 1, with 19 bases in between. From germline, CDR1 is KGHSH and CDR2 LQKENI. The CDR3 region is CARGSGVKLSNQPQHF. The CDR3 DNA sequence: TGTGCCAGAGGCTCAGGCGTGAAATTAAGCAATCAGCCCCAGCATTTT.

V usage is TRBV5-1 and J usage is TRBJ2-5; D call uncertain. Looked up from germline, CDR1 is SGHRS and CDR2 is YFSETQ. The CDR3 consists of 13 residues. V lost 5 bases and J lost 2, with 10 bases in between. CDR3 DNA: TGCGCCAGCAGAGAACCGTCTCAAGAGACCCAGTACTTC. Protein product: CASREPSQETQYF.

The chain recombines TRBV28 with TRBJ1-2; D not certain. The CDR3 sequence is 16 residues long. Germline lookup yields CDR1 MDHEN and CDR2 SYDVKM. The V end lost 5 bases, the J end lost 4 bases, and 20 bases lay between the germline ends. The CDR3: CASSRMPPYNAYGYTF. In DNA, the CDR3 is TGTGCCAGCAGTCGGATGCCTCCGTACAACGCCTATGGCTACACCTTC.

The chain employs TRBV5-1 and TRBJ2-2; no clear D gene. The CDR3 runs 12 residues. V was cut by 4 bases and J by 6 bases, with 7 bases left in between. From germline, CDR1 is SGHRS and CDR2 YFSETQ. The CDR3 sequence: CASSLQSGELFF. In DNA, the CDR3 is TGCGCCAGCAGCCTCCAGTCCGGGGAGCTGTTTTTT.

This chain links TRBV20-1 with TRBJ2-5, with D possibly matching TRBD2 (5 bases). Trimming stripped 5 bases from V and 7 bases from J, with 11 bases between. This CDR3 has 11 amino acids. Germline V gives CDR1 DFQATT, CDR2 SNEGSKA (reference sequence). In nucleotides, the CDR3 is TGCAGTGCTCCACTAGTGGTGACCCAGTACTTC. It yields the protein CSAPLVVTQYF.

This rearrangement joins TRBV15 to TRBJ2-1; TRBD1 agrees at 8 bases. Looked up from germline, CDR1 is LNHNV and CDR2 is YYDKDF (reference sequence). Unmatched junction bases numbered 9, after V lost 3 bases and J lost 8 bases. The CDR3 runs 15 residues. The CDR3 sequence: CATSRDRVYGDEQFF. The DNA for the CDR3 is TGTGCCACCAGCAGGGACAGGGTTTATGGGGATGAGCAGTTCTTC. Full variable domain (remainder filled in from reference TRBV15 and TRBJ2-1): DAMVIQNPRYQVTQFGKPVTLSCSQTLNHNVMYWYQQKSSQAPKLLFHYYDKDFNNEADTPDNFQSRRPNTSFCFLDIRSPGLGDTAMYLCATSRDRVYGDEQFFGPGTRLTVL.

The chain combines TRBV6-1 with TRBJ2-6; D might be TRBD1 or TRBD2, each matching 5 bases. The CDR3 is made up of 14 amino acids. CDR1 is MNHNS and CDR2 is SASEGT in the germline V gene. V lost 3 bases and J 2 bases, leaving 5 bases between the germline ends. CDR3 DNA: TGTGCCAGCAGTGAGGGGGCTGGGGCCAACGTCCTGACTTTC. Residues: CASSEGAGANVLTF.

The chain couples TRBV27 to TRBJ2-5; D possibly matches TRBD1 or TRBD2 (7 bases each). Germline-derived CDR1 and CDR2 are MNHEY and SMNVEV (reference sequence). This CDR3 contains 12 residues. Trimming stripped 3 bases from V and 9 bases from J, with 11 bases between. The CDR3 is CASSFQGGAQYF. As DNA, the CDR3 is TGTGCCAGCAGTTTCCAGGGGGGGGCCCAGTACTTC.